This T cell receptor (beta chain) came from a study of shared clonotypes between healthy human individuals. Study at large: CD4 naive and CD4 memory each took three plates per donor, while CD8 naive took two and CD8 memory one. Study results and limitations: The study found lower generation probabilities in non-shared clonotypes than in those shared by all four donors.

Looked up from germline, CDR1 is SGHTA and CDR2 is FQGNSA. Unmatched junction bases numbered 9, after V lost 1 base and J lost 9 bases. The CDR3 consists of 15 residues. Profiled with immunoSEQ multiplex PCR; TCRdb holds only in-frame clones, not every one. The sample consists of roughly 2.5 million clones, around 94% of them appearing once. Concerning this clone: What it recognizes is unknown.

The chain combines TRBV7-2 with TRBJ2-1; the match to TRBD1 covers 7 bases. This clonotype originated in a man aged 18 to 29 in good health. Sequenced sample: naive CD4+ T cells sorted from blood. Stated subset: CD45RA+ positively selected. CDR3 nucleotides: TGTGCCAGCAGCTTAGACGGGACAGTCTCCGGTGAGCAGTTCTTC. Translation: CASSLDGTVSGEQFF.